These 6 T cell receptor beta chains originate from one sample sequenced in a study of T cells in Graves' hyperthyroidism and ophthalmopathy. Template material for amplifying TCR beta CDR3 regions consisted of RNA transcripts. RT-PCR in the first round (using the HTBI primer set) targeted the TCR CDR3. MiXCR, run by TCRdb on the multiplex PCR reads, gives a single entry per CDR3 protein. The sample has hundreds of thousands of distinct CDR3 sequences; roughly 16% are singletons. The sequenced sample was blood. Receptor source: a woman aged 40 to 50 with Graves' ophthalmopathy.

This clonotype was counted many times. This CDR3 is CSARDQGGISYEQYF. CDR3 bases: TGCAGTGCTAGAGATCAGGGTGGAATCTCCTACGAGCAGTACTTC. The chain couples TRBV20-1 to TRBJ2-7, with D possibly being TRBD1 (5 bases). This CDR3 is built from 15 residues. Per germline, CDR1 DFQATT and CDR2 SNEGSKA (reference sequence). Trimming left V 0 bases short and J 0 bases short, with 12 bases between.

Ten or more counts support this clonotype. The chain is built from TRBV28 and TRBJ1-5; D gene unclear. With 5 bases removed from V and 5 bases from J, the gap between germline ends came to 7 bases. Germline CDR1 and CDR2: MDHEN and SYDVKM. The CDR3 runs 12 residues. The CDR3, as DNA: TGTGCCAGCAGTACCGCGGATCAGCCCCAGCATTTT. Translation gives CASSTADQPQHF. Full variable domain (missing parts from reference TRBV28 and TRBJ1-5): DVKVTQSSRYLVKRTGEKVFLECVQDMDHENMFWYRQDPGLGLRLIYFSYDVKMKEKGDIPEGYSVSREKKERFSLILESASTNQTSMYLCASSTADQPQHFGDGTRLSIL.

This clonotype came up a few times. The chain recombines TRBV19 with TRBJ2-1; 8 bases map to TRBD2. The V and J ends lost 3 bases and 5 bases, in that order; junction bases with no gene match: 6. CDR1 LNHDA and CDR2 SQIVND come from the germline V gene (reference sequence). The CDR3 length is 15 residues. The CDR3 spells CASSILAGFNNEQFF. CDR3 in DNA: TGTGCCAGTAGTATTCTAGCGGGTTTTAACAATGAGCAGTTCTTC.

This clonotype was counted ten times or more. This sequence joins TRBV28 and TRBJ1-1, with D hard to call. Trimming shortened V by 8 bases and J by 0 bases, and 16 bases separated the two germline ends. The germline V gene encodes CDR1 MDHEN and CDR2 SYDVKM. CDR3 length: 15 amino acids. DNA for the CDR3: TGTGCCAGCTCAGCCCCGACAAACATGAACACTGAAGCTTTCTTT. Translated, it gives CASSAPTNMNTEAFF.

The chain employs TRBV6-1 and TRBJ1-6; 8 bases are shared with TRBD1. The CDR3 runs 12 residues. Per the germline V gene, CDR1 is MNHNS and CDR2 is SASEGT. Unmatched junction bases numbered 0, after V lost 6 bases and J lost 8 bases. CDR3 coding DNA: TGTGCCAGCAGACAGGGGGATTCACCCCTCCACTTT. Protein product: CASRQGDSPLHF.

This clonotype was detected only a few times. The genes are TRBV10-3 and TRBJ2-7, with TRBD1 matching over 10 bases. CDR3 length: 13 amino acids. Germline assignment: CDR1 ENHRY and CDR2 SYGVKD. V lost 4 bases and J lost 5; bases outside the gene matches: 2. DNA of the CDR3: TGTGCCATCAGTGGGACAGGGGGGAACGAGCAGTACTTC. It codes for CAISGTGGNEQYF.